A selection of T cell receptor beta chains follows, all from one sample in a study of shared clonotypes between healthy human individuals. Sequenced by immunoSEQ multiplex PCR; TCRdb stores in-frame clones only, minus some. The repertoire consists of approximately 980,000 clones, with about three quarters occurring once and the leading ten covering about 1.5%. The sample comprised memory CD4+ T cells sorted from blood. Receptors were obtained from a man aged 18 to 35 in good health. Both conserved end residues are part of each CDR3. The D gene is left open where the match is weak. Expanded clones get a size class; other rows say once, few or many, or leave the size out.

d_call: NA; j_call: TRBJ1-5; v_call: TRBV6-1; clone_size: few; cdr3_nt: TGTGCCAGCAGCTCCAACGTTCAGCCCCAGCATTTT; cdr3_aa: CASSSNVQPQHF
d_call: TRBD2; j_call: TRBJ2-5; v_call: TRBV7-9; clone_size: NA; cdr3_nt: TGTGCCAGCAGCTTACTCAGCGGGGCTAAAGAGACCCAGTACTTC; cdr3_aa: CASSLLSGAKETQYF
d_call: NA; j_call: TRBJ1-1; v_call: TRBV2; clone_size: NA; cdr3_nt: TGTGCCATTATGGGGATTTACACTGAAGCTTTCTTT; cdr3_aa: CAIMGIYTEAFF
d_call: NA; j_call: TRBJ2-3; v_call: TRBV5-1; clone_size: NA; cdr3_nt: TGCGCCAGCAGCCTGGGGCTCAGCACAGATACGCAGTATTTT; cdr3_aa: CASSLGLSTDTQYF
d_call: NA; j_call: TRBJ2-2; v_call: TRBV28; clone_size: few; cdr3_nt: TGTGCCAGCAGTTTCGATATTGGGAAAACCGGGGAGCTGTTTTTT; cdr3_aa: CASSFDIGKTGELFF
d_call: TRBD1; j_call: TRBJ2-2; v_call: TRBV7-9; clone_size: few; cdr3_nt: TGTGCCAGCAGCCCGCGGACAGGGGTGGGCGGGGAGCTGTTTTTT; cdr3_aa: CASSPRTGVGGELFF
d_call: NA; j_call: TRBJ2-5; v_call: TRBV7-7; clone_size: NA; cdr3_nt: TGTGCTAGCAGCCCCGTGCTGGGGACCCAGTACTTC; cdr3_aa: CASSPVLGTQYF
d_call: TRBD1; j_call: TRBJ2-5; v_call: TRBV6-5; clone_size: NA; cdr3_nt: TGTGCCAGCAGTTACTCCGGGACAGGGCGACAGTACTTC; cdr3_aa: CASSYSGTGRQYF
d_call: TRBD2; j_call: TRBJ2-3; v_call: TRBV5-4; clone_size: NA; cdr3_nt: TGTGCCAGCAGCCCCAGCGGGATTGGCACAGATACGCAGTATTTT; cdr3_aa: CASSPSGIGTDTQYF
d_call: TRBD1; j_call: TRBJ1-2; v_call: TRBV2; clone_size: NA; cdr3_nt: TGTGCCAGCAGTGCTGACAGGGGACAGGGCTACACCTTC; cdr3_aa: CASSADRGQGYTF